This T cell receptor beta chain was recorded in a study of blood T cell repertoires in COVID-19. Study-wide context: The cDNA or gDNA used as material had been derived from T cells, B-cell-depleted T cells, or PBMCs.

Sequencing was performed with immunoSEQ multiplex PCR; in TCRdb, only in-frame clones are kept and a portion is missing. The table records about 58,000 clones, about 75% of them present only once. The sequence was obtained from a human donor in a cohort sampled during active COVID-19. Sequenced material: peripheral blood.

The chain's CDR3 is CASSLSTSGVETQYF. CDR3 nucleotide sequence: TGTGCCAGCAGCTTATCTACTAGCGGGGTGGAGACCCAGTACTTC. This chain connects TRBV7-9 to TRBJ2-5; 10 bases map to TRBD2. The germline gives CDR1 SEHNR, CDR2 FQNEAQ (reference sequence). This CDR3 is 15 amino acids long. V lost 2 bases to trimming and J lost 5 bases; unmatched junction nucleotides: 5.